Following are 21 T cell receptor beta chains from one sample sequenced in a study of radiotherapy plus CTLA-4 blockade in lung cancer. Only in-frame clones appear in the TCRdb table, and some are missing; sequencing was by immunoSEQ multiplex PCR. The sample includes around 59,000 clones, about 70% seen only once; the top ten take roughly 8%. Sequenced here: peripheral blood, sampled from a patient treated with radiotherapy plus ipilimumab. The receptors were gathered from a human donor with non-small cell lung cancer whose response to radiotherapy plus ipilimumab could not be evaluated.

The chain has TRBV2 and TRBJ2-5; 7 bases are a match to TRBD1. The CDR3 length is 14 residues. With V trimmed by 0 bases and J by 6 bases, 4 bases remained unmatched. The germline V gene encodes CDR1 SNHLY and CDR2 FYNNEI. The CDR3 nucleotides are TGTGCCAGCAGTGAAGCTCGACAGGGAAAGACCCAGTACTTC. Encoded protein: CASSEARQGKTQYF.

This clone was picked up one time. The chain couples TRBV5-6 to TRBJ1-1; TRBD1 might be the D (5 bases). The CDR3 spans 15 residues. V was pared by 0 bases and J by 3 bases, with 12 bases between. The germline gives CDR1 SGHDT, CDR2 YYEEEE. The CDR3 DNA reads as TGTGCCAGCAGCTTGGGCGGGATGGGGGACACTGAAGCTTTCTTT. Encoded protein: CASSLGGMGDTEAFF. The full variable domain, its missing parts supplied by reference TRBV5-6 and TRBJ1-1, is DAGVTQSPTHLIKTRGQQVTLRCSPKSGHDTVSWYQQALGQGPQFIFQYYEEEERQRGNFPDRFSGHQFPNYSSELNVNALLLGDSALYLCASSLGGMGDTEAFFGQGTRLTVV.

The V gene is TRBV7-8, the J gene TRBJ2-7; D gene uncertain. Trimming pared 5 bases from V and 0 bases from J, leaving 2 bases between. Per the germline V gene, CDR1 is SGHVS and CDR2 is FQNEAQ. The CDR3 spans 11 residues. The CDR3 loop is CASSHSYEQYF. The CDR3 DNA is TGTGCCAGCAGCCACTCCTACGAGCAGTACTTC.

The sample holds one count of this clone. Additional DNA sequences in this sample encode the identical CDR3. J is TRBJ1-1 and V is TRBV13; 8 nucleotides line up with TRBD1. Germline assignment: CDR1 PRHDT and CDR2 FYEKMQ (reference sequence). Unmatched junction bases numbered 6, after V lost 5 bases and J lost 7 bases. The CDR3 runs to 13 residues. CDR3 residues: CASSPDRADEAFF. The CDR3 DNA reads as TGTGCCAGCAGCCCGGACAGGGCGGATGAAGCTTTCTTT.

This clone appeared once. The rearrangement uses TRBV27 and TRBJ2-3; TRBD2 agrees at 10 bases. The CDR3 runs to 16 residues. Trimming at V came to 2 bases and at J to 2 bases, leaving 4 bases not matched to a gene. The germline V gene has CDR1 MNHEY and CDR2 SMNVEV (reference sequence). CDR3 amino acids: CASSLKAGGITDTQYF. The CDR3 DNA sequence: TGTGCCAGCAGTTTAAAAGCGGGAGGGATCACAGATACGCAGTATTTT.

This chain links TRBV7-9 with TRBJ2-4, with 7 bases identical to TRBD1. V dropped 5 bases and J dropped 7; count of bases not matched to a gene: 11. Germline assignment: CDR1 SEHNR and CDR2 FQNEAQ (reference sequence). This CDR3 is 15 amino acids long. The CDR3 loop is CASSPPRGPGNIQYF. In nucleotides, the CDR3 is TGTGCCAGCAGCCCCCCGAGGGGGCCGGGTAACATTCAGTACTTC.

The V and J genes are TRBV28 and TRBJ1-6; perhaps TRBD1 as D (5 bases). This CDR3 has 13 residues. Germline-derived CDR1 and CDR2 are MDHEN and SYDVKM. V was cut by 7 bases and J by 2 bases, with 6 bases left in between. CDR3 sequence (DNA): TGTGCCAGCAAGGGGCCCTATAATTCACCCCTCCACTTT. It translates to CASKGPYNSPLHF. Filled out from reference TRBV28 and TRBJ1-6, the complete variable domain reads DVKVTQSSRYLVKRTGEKVFLECVQDMDHENMFWYRQDPGLGLRLIYFSYDVKMKEKGDIPEGYSVSREKKERFSLILESASTNQTSMYLCASKGPYNSPLHFGNGTRLTVT.

The chain joins TRBV2 to TRBJ2-5; D is uncertain. The J call may be incorrect, as the DNA end agrees better with TRBJ2-7. CDR1 SNHLY and CDR2 FYNNEI come from the germline V gene. The CDR3 is 11 amino acids. CDR3 DNA: TGTGCCAGCAGCGGTGAATACGAGCAGTACTTC. It is translated as CASSGEYEQYF.

This clone was observed a few times. The V gene is TRBV7-9, the J gene TRBJ1-4; perhaps TRBD1 as D (6 bases). The CDR3 spans 17 residues. Germline V gene sequence: CDR1 SEHNR, CDR2 FQNEAQ (reference sequence). Trimming took 5 bases from V and 0 from J, leaving 16 bases between them. This CDR3 is CASSTGLTYATNEKLFF. As DNA, the CDR3 is TGTGCCAGCAGCACAGGGTTGACGTATGCAACTAATGAAAAACTGTTTTTT.

The rearrangement uses TRBV5-1 and TRBJ1-2, with D uncertain. Germline CDR1 SGHRS, CDR2 YFSETQ. The CDR3 totals 13 residues. V was shortened by 4 bases and J by 7 bases, with 14 bases between the two germline ends. CDR3 sequence reads: CASSNLDSPGYTF. Here the CDR3 DNA reads TGCGCCAGCAGCAACCTGGACTCTCCTGGCTACACCTTC. The full variable domain, rest sourced from reference TRBV5-1 and TRBJ1-2, is KAGVTQTPRYLIKTRGQQVTLSCSPISGHRSVSWYQQTPGQGLQFLFEYFSETQRNKGNFPGRFSGRQFSNSRSEMNVSTLELGDSALYLCASSNLDSPGYTFGSGTRLTVV.

There are a few counts of this clone. The chain uses TRBV10-3 and TRBJ1-1; maybe TRBD1 (6 bases). Trimming left V 3 bases short and J 10 bases short, with 12 bases between. CDR1 is ENHRY, CDR2 SYGVKD, per germline. The CDR3 runs 12 residues. CDR3 DNA sequence: TGTGCCATCAGTGACCGACAGGATAGAGCTTTCTTT. It yields the protein CAISDRQDRAFF.

The chain is built from TRBV7-9 and TRBJ1-3; TRBD1 agrees at 9 bases. Germline assignment: CDR1 SEHNR and CDR2 FQNEAQ (reference sequence). The trim removed 11 bases at V and 3 bases at J, leaving 5 bases unmatched. The CDR3 is made up of 13 amino acids. The CDR3 region has the DNA TGTGCCGGGGACAGGGCGAATGGAAACACCATATATTTT. The encoded protein is CAGDRANGNTIYF.

This clone was picked up one time. CDR3 amino acids: CASSPGQGTRSDTSNQPQHF. In DNA form, the CDR3 reads TGTGCCAGCTCTCCGGGACAGGGGACTCGATCCGATACTAGCAATCAGCCCCAGCATTTT. The chain combines TRBV18 with TRBJ1-5, with TRBD1 matching 10 bases. The CDR3 is 20 amino acids. Germline trimming cut 6 bases from V and 0 bases from J; bases unmatched to any gene: 17. CDR1 KGHSH and CDR2 LQKENI come from the germline V gene.

This chain links TRBV5-8 with TRBJ1-1, with 9 bases lining up with TRBD1. Germline V CDR1 and CDR2: SGHTS, YDEGEE. V lost 6 bases, J lost 3 bases, and 18 bases stayed unmatched. This CDR3 region has 18 residues. In DNA form, the CDR3 reads TGTGCCAGCACCCTTTATTACGGGGGACAGGGTGGCGACACTGAAGCTTTCTTT. This gives the protein CASTLYYGGQGGDTEAFF.

Only one count was recorded for this clone. The CDR3 sequence: CASSVGQGYEQYF. In nucleotides, the CDR3 is TGCGCCAGCAGTGTCGGACAGGGCTACGAGCAGTACTTC. This rearrangement joins TRBV10-1 to TRBJ2-7, with 8 positions matching TRBD1. Germline V lookup: CDR1 WNHNN, CDR2 SYGVQD (reference sequence). The ends lost 4 bases at V and 3 bases at J; junction bases unmatched: 2. The length of the CDR3 is 13 residues.

The chain is built from TRBV18 and TRBJ2-3; a weak D match, TRBD2 (6 bases). The V end was cut by 7 bases, the J end by 6 bases, with 14 bases between. Per germline, CDR1 KGHSH and CDR2 LQKENI. This CDR3 contains 13 residues. CDR3 loop: CASYGGVLDTQYF. DNA of the CDR3: TGTGCCAGCTATGGCGGGGTCTTGGATACGCAGTATTTT.

The CDR3 region is CASSLAWIGYRSGQYF. CDR3 coding DNA: TGTGCCAGCAGCTTGGCTTGGATAGGGTATCGCAGCGGCCAGTACTTC. The J gene is TRBJ2-5, the V gene TRBV5-4; possible D gene TRBD2, 5 bases. There are 16 residues in the CDR3. From germline, CDR1 is SGHNT and CDR2 YYREEE (reference sequence). V lost 0 bases and J 10 bases, leaving 22 bases between the germline ends.

In this sample, this clone turned up a few times. The chain carries TRBV30 and TRBJ1-2; perhaps TRBD1 as D (6 bases). This CDR3 has 17 residues. Germline V lookup: CDR1 GTSNPN, CDR2 SVGIG (reference sequence). V lost 6 bases to trimming and J lost 4 bases, with 27 bases between them. In DNA, the CDR3 is TGTGCCTGCCAAGACCGGGGACACGGCCCTCGGGGCTATGGCTACACCTTC. Translation gives CACQDRGHGPRGYGYTF.

V gene TRBV11-2 combines with J gene TRBJ1-6; tentative D call: TRBD1 (5 bases). This CDR3 contains 16 residues. V shed 3 bases and J shed 7 bases, with 16 bases lying between them. Per germline, CDR1 SGHAT and CDR2 FQNNGV. The CDR3 nucleotides are TGTGCCAGCAGCTTCGGAGCGGCCGGGGGAAATTCACCCCTCCACTTT. Translation gives CASSFGAAGGNSPLHF.

The chain has TRBV27 and TRBJ1-2; 10 bases match TRBD1. The V gene's germline CDR1 is MNHEY and CDR2 SMNVEV (reference sequence). The trim removed 9 bases at V and 7 bases at J, leaving 5 bases unmatched. CDR3 length: 12 residues. The CDR3, as DNA: TGTGCCAGTCGGACAGGGGGGGGTGGCTACACCTTC. The encoded protein is CASRTGGGGYTF.

This chain connects TRBV2 to TRBJ2-5; no clear D gene. The CDR3 length is 17 residues. V was cut by 5 bases and J by 1 base, with 20 bases left in between. In germline, CDR1 is SNHLY, CDR2 FYNNEI. This CDR3 is CASSPLLLTPVQETQYF. The CDR3 DNA sequence: TGTGCCAGCAGTCCCCTGCTGCTGACTCCCGTCCAAGAGACCCAGTACTTC.